Below are 4 T cell receptor beta chains sequenced from a single sample in a study of shared clonotypes between healthy human individuals. Sequenced by immunoSEQ multiplex PCR; TCRdb stores in-frame clones only, minus some. Here the sample spans 2,500,000 or so clones, roughly 90% being singletons. Source material: naive CD4+ T cells from PBMCs. Subset described: CD45RA+ positively selected. The receptors originated from a man between 18 and 29 years old in good health. Some clones in this sample may be carry-over from other donors' samples.

The chain uses TRBV19 and TRBJ2-4; 12 bases are a match to TRBD2. This CDR3 contains 17 residues. Germline CDR1 is LNHDA and CDR2 is SQIVND (reference sequence). After removal of 7 bases from V and 0 bases from J, the junction contained 7 bases not matched to a gene. The CDR3, as DNA: TGTGCCAGTACGGCCGGGACTAGCGGGTTAGCCAAAAACATTCAGTACTTC. Its translation: CASTAGTSGLAKNIQYF.

J is TRBJ1-2 and V is TRBV19; 9 bases line up with TRBD1. Losses at the gene ends were 7 bases for V and 2 bases for J; bases not matched to a gene: 11. Germline CDR1 and CDR2: LNHDA and SQIVND (reference sequence). This CDR3 has 16 residues. The CDR3 nucleotides read TGTGCCAGTACCTCGCCGGGGGACAGGGCGAACTATGGCTACACCTTC. As protein: CASTSPGDRANYGYTF.

The chain carries TRBV10-3 and TRBJ2-7; 7 positions match TRBD1. The CDR3 consists of 13 residues. V shed 6 bases, J shed 0 bases, and the junction held 2 bases outside the gene matches. CDR1 and CDR2 (germline): ENHRY, SYGVKD. The CDR3 loop is CAIRGGPSYEQYF. The CDR3 region has the DNA TGTGCCATCAGAGGGGGCCCCTCCTACGAGCAGTACTTC.

The genes are TRBV5-5 and TRBJ2-5, with D maybe TRBD1 (6 bases). Per the germline V gene, CDR1 is SGHKS and CDR2 is YYEKEE (reference sequence). This CDR3 has 13 residues. V was pared by 1 base and J by 5 bases, with 9 bases between. CDR3 in DNA: TGTGCCAGCAGCTTGTCCCAGGGGGAGACCCAGTACTTC. Translating gives CASSLSQGETQYF.